The 28 T cell receptor beta chains in this list originate from one sample, sequenced in a study of T cell responses to AZD1222 COVID-19 vaccine. The assay was immunoSEQ multiplex PCR, and TCRdb's table has in-frame clones only and misses some. The sample holds 98,000 or so clones, about nine tenths seen once. The specimen comprised peripheral blood, sampled 28 days after the second dose of the MenACWY control vaccine. These receptor sequences come from an adult who received the MenACWY meningococcal vaccine as a control.

J is TRBJ2-2 and V is TRBV28; no reliable D call. The V end lost 3 bases, the J end lost 2 bases, and 13 bases lay between the germline ends. Germline lookup yields CDR1 MDHEN and CDR2 SYDVKM. The CDR3 spans 16 residues. The CDR3: CASSLVAFPNTGELFF. The CDR3 region has the DNA TGTGCCAGCAGTTTGGTGGCGTTCCCCAACACCGGGGAGCTGTTTTTT.

The rearrangement uses TRBV5-5 and TRBJ2-5, with TRBD2 as a possible D gene (6 bases). V was trimmed by 3 bases and J by 4 bases, leaving 13 bases between them. In germline, CDR1 is SGHKS, CDR2 YYEKEE (reference sequence). This CDR3 has 14 amino acids. The CDR3 nucleotides read TGTGCCAGCAGCTCGGGCGGGGTTGGAGAGACCCAGTACTTC. Protein sequence: CASSSGGVGETQYF.

This clone was seen only once. As DNA, the CDR3 is TGCGCCAGCAGCCAAGATCTCTTCGGCGGCTATGGCTACACCTTC. Amino acids: CASSQDLFGGYGYTF. The rearrangement links TRBV4-1 to TRBJ1-2; D unclear. The V end lost 0 bases, the J end lost 4 bases, and 12 bases lay between the germline ends. Germline loops: CDR1 MGHRA, CDR2 YSYEKL. This CDR3 has 15 amino acids.

This clone was observed a few times. The chain combines TRBV5-1 with TRBJ1-4; weak D call: TRBD1 (6 bases). V shed 4 bases and J shed 3 bases, with 16 bases lying between them. The CDR3 is 16 amino acids. Germline V CDR1 and CDR2: SGHRS, YFSETQ. In nucleotides, the CDR3 is TGCGCCAGCAGCCGCATAGGGGGGGAAGCTAATGAAAAACTGTTTTTT. Protein product: CASSRIGGEANEKLFF.

This chain links TRBV28 with TRBJ1-3; 8 nucleotides line up with TRBD1. CDR1 is MDHEN, CDR2 SYDVKM, per germline. V shed 6 bases, J shed 3 bases, and the junction held 4 bases outside the gene matches. The CDR3 has 14 amino acids. The CDR3 bases are TGTGCCAGCAGCGCAGGGGGCGGTGGAAACACCATATATTTT. Residues: CASSAGGGGNTIYF.

This clone was found a few times. This sequence joins TRBV3-1 (or the pseudogene TRBV3-2) and TRBJ1-1; no clear D. CDR3 length: 15 amino acids. The ends were cut back, 5 bases at V and 2 bases at J, with 15 bases in the middle. Germline V lookup: CDR1 LGHDT, CDR2 YNNKEL (reference sequence). CDR3 sequence: CASSAFRGPNTEAFF. In DNA form, the CDR3 reads TGTGCCAGCAGCGCTTTTCGGGGTCCAAACACTGAAGCTTTCTTT.

V usage is TRBV5-1 and J usage is TRBJ2-1, with 8 positions matching TRBD1. This CDR3 is 16 amino acids long. The germline gives CDR1 SGHRS, CDR2 YFSETQ. V gave up 0 bases and J gave up 4 bases; unmatched junction bases: 6. CDR3 in DNA: TGCGCCAGCAGCTTGGAGGGACAGGCCACTTACAATGAGCAGTTCTTC. This codes for CASSLEGQATYNEQFF. Full variable domain (missing parts from reference TRBV5-1 and TRBJ2-1): KAGVTQTPRYLIKTRGQQVTLSCSPISGHRSVSWYQQTPGQGLQFLFEYFSETQRNKGNFPGRFSGRQFSNSRSEMNVSTLELGDSALYLCASSLEGQATYNEQFFGPGTRLTVL.

V is TRBV6-5 and J is TRBJ1-4, with D uncertain. The CDR3 is 13 amino acids. Between the trimmed V and J ends, which lost 8 bases and 3 bases, there was a span of 10 bases. Per the germline V gene, CDR1 is MNHEY and CDR2 is SVGAGI. The CDR3: CASGKVANEKLFF. The CDR3 DNA reads TGTGCCAGCGGAAAGGTGGCTAATGAAAAACTGTTTTTT.

The genes are TRBV4-3 and TRBJ2-2, with D possibly called TRBD1 or TRBD2 (6 bases each). The length of the CDR3 is 16 residues. The germline V and J ends were trimmed by 2 bases and 4 bases, with 14 bases remaining between them. Germline values: CDR1 LGHNA, CDR2 YSLEER. DNA of the CDR3: TGCGCCAGCAGCCAACAACCGGGGGCCCTCACCGGGGAGCTGTTTTTT. Its protein is CASSQQPGALTGELFF.

V and J are TRBV7-2 and TRBJ1-2; 8 bases are shared with TRBD1. This CDR3 is built from 12 residues. With V trimmed by 5 bases and J by 8 bases, 4 bases remained unmatched. Germline V gives CDR1 SGHTA, CDR2 FQGNSA. The CDR3 is CASSPDRVGYTF. The CDR3, as DNA: TGTGCCAGCAGCCCGGACAGGGTAGGCTACACCTTC.

This rearrangement joins TRBV6-4 to TRBJ1-2, with D possibly TRBD1 on 5 matching bases. Germline V CDR1 and CDR2: MRHNA, SNTAGT. V was cut by 5 bases and J by 6 bases, with 16 bases left in between. CDR3 length: 14 amino acids. The CDR3 loop is CASSLGGGMDGYTF. The CDR3, as DNA: TGTGCCAGCAGTCTCGGGGGGGGAATGGATGGCTACACCTTC.

The CDR3 spells CAWNEWLGSQPQHF. Written as DNA, the CDR3 is TGTGCCTGGAATGAATGGTTGGGTAGTCAGCCCCAGCATTTT. The chain employs TRBV30 and TRBJ1-5; D is undetermined. CDR1 is GTSNPN and CDR2 is SVGIG in the germline V gene (reference sequence). The CDR3 is 14 residues long. V was shortened by 4 bases and J by 6 bases, with 16 bases between the two germline ends.

The gene calls are TRBV5-1 and TRBJ1-2; maybe TRBD1 (5 bases). CDR3 length: 18 residues. Between the trimmed V and J ends, which lost 4 bases and 2 bases, there was a span of 24 bases. CDR1 and CDR2 from the germline V gene are SGHRS and YFSETQ. CDR3 loop: CASSPGPPDRPPNYGYTF. Written as DNA, the CDR3 is TGCGCCAGCAGCCCTGGCCCTCCCGACAGACCGCCAAACTATGGCTACACCTTC.

V is TRBV6-5 and J is TRBJ1-1, with a weak D call TRBD1 (6 bases). The V gene's germline CDR1 is MNHEY and CDR2 SVGAGI. This CDR3 is built from 15 residues. V gave up 3 bases and J gave up 4 bases, with 15 bases separating them. Here the CDR3 DNA reads TGTGCCAGCAGTTATGGCCAACAGGGACGCACTGAAGCTTTCTTT. This encodes CASSYGQQGRTEAFF.

The J gene is TRBJ2-1, the V gene TRBV5-5; D unclear. Trimming stripped 0 bases from V and 10 bases from J, with 11 bases between. The CDR3 loop spans 13 amino acids. Germline V CDR1 and CDR2: SGHKS, YYEKEE (reference sequence). The CDR3 region is CASSLAASGEQFF. CDR3 nucleotide sequence: TGTGCCAGCAGCTTGGCAGCTTCCGGGGAGCAGTTCTTC.

V gene TRBV7-2 combines with J gene TRBJ2-2, with TRBD1 matching over 8 bases. Germline V gene lookup returns CDR1 SGHTA and CDR2 FQGNSA. The CDR3 is 16 amino acids. V gave up 2 bases and J gave up 3 bases; unmatched junction bases: 5. The CDR3 region has the DNA TGTGCCAGCAGCTTATCCGGGACAGGTGACACCGGGGAGCTGTTTTTT. This codes for CASSLSGTGDTGELFF.

The chain recombines TRBV6-5 with TRBJ1-5; TRBD1 agrees at 9 bases. CDR1 and CDR2 (germline): MNHEY, SVGAGI. The V gene end was trimmed by 8 bases and the J gene end by 2 bases; junction bases not matched to a gene: 4. This CDR3 has 14 amino acids. The CDR3 region has the DNA TGTGCCAGCGGGCGGACAGGGGGCAATCAGCCCCAGCATTTT. Its protein product is CASGRTGGNQPQHF.

V gene TRBV4-1 combines with J gene TRBJ2-2, with 9 bases fitting TRBD1. From germline, CDR1 is MGHRA and CDR2 YSYEKL. The CDR3 is 16 amino acids. V dropped 4 bases and J dropped 4; count of bases not matched to a gene: 7. The CDR3 sequence: CASSPRDRESTGELFF. The DNA of the CDR3 is TGCGCCAGCAGCCCCCGGGACAGGGAGAGCACCGGGGAGCTGTTTTTT.

The chain carries TRBV2 and TRBJ1-4, with TRBD1 matching over 8 bases. This CDR3 region has 13 residues. V lost 6 bases to trimming and J lost 8 bases; unmatched junction nucleotides: 5. Germline V gene lookup returns CDR1 SNHLY and CDR2 FYNNEI. This chain's CDR3 is CASSGQGKEKLFF. DNA for the CDR3: TGTGCCAGCAGCGGACAGGGAAAGGAAAAACTGTTTTTT.

This sequence joins TRBV10-3 and TRBJ1-1; 7 bases agree with TRBD1. Trimming took 5 bases from V and 4 from J; bases not matched to a gene: 13. The CDR3 covers 16 residues. Germline V gene data show CDR1 as ENHRY and CDR2 as SYGVKD. CDR3 sequence reads: CAISQTTGVIGTEAFF. CDR3 nucleotides: TGTGCCATCAGTCAGACAACAGGGGTGATTGGCACTGAAGCTTTCTTT.

The chain has TRBV2 and TRBJ1-5; TRBD1 matches 7 bases. With 6 bases clipped from V and 2 bases from J, the junction kept 13 bases outside the gene matches. Germline V gene lookup returns CDR1 SNHLY and CDR2 FYNNEI. CDR3 length: 17 amino acids. The CDR3 reads CASSKERQGSGNQPQHF. CDR3 DNA: TGTGCCAGCAGCAAGGAAAGACAGGGAAGTGGCAATCAGCCCCAGCATTTT. Variable domain in full (rest from reference TRBV2 and TRBJ1-5): EPEVTQTPSHQVTQMGQEVILRCVPISNHLYFYWYRQILGQKVEFLVSFYNNEISEKSEIFDDQFSVERPDGSNFTLKIRSTKLEDSAMYFCASSKERQGSGNQPQHFGDGTRLSIL.

The gene calls are TRBV18 and TRBJ1-2, with D unclear. The CDR3 consists of 14 residues. CDR1 is KGHSH and CDR2 is LQKENI in the germline V gene. V lost 6 bases and J lost 2, with 13 bases in between. Written as DNA, the CDR3 is TGTGCCAGCTCCGCCGGGCAGTCCAACTATGGCTACACCTTC. Translating gives CASSAGQSNYGYTF.

The chain has TRBV11-2 and TRBJ1-1; a possible D gene is TRBD1 (5 bases). The CDR3 is 14 amino acids. Trimming removed 4 bases at V and 8 bases at J, with 17 bases between. The germline gives CDR1 SGHAT, CDR2 FQNNGV. CDR3: CASSSLRTEGEAFF. In DNA form, the CDR3 reads TGTGCCAGCAGCTCCCTTCGGACGGAGGGGGAAGCTTTCTTT.

V usage is TRBV6-6 and J usage is TRBJ1-4; perhaps TRBD1 as D (6 bases). Germline V lookup: CDR1 MNHNY, CDR2 SVGAGI (reference sequence). CDR3 length: 16 residues. The germline V and J ends were trimmed by 6 bases and 4 bases, with 18 bases remaining between them. The CDR3 here is CASRGGANQNNEKLFF. The CDR3 nucleotides are TGTGCCAGCAGGGGGGGGGCGAACCAAAATAATGAAAAACTGTTTTTT.

V gene TRBV12-3 or TRBV12-4 combines with J gene TRBJ1-5, with D uncertain. V was cut by 7 bases and J by 4 bases, with 11 bases left in between. The CDR3 is 13 residues long. The CDR3 loop reads CASTTSQNQPQHF. CDR3 DNA: TGTGCCAGCACCACGTCTCAAAATCAGCCCCAGCATTTT.

The chain combines TRBV6-2 or TRBV6-3 with TRBJ1-5, with 7 positions matching TRBD1. After removal of 6 bases from V and 5 bases from J, the junction contained 10 bases not matched to a gene. The CDR3 runs to 15 residues. Per germline, CDR1 MNHEY and CDR2 SVGEGT. The CDR3 is CASSLPGQTYQPQHF. In DNA form, the CDR3 reads TGTGCCAGCAGCCTCCCGGGACAGACATATCAGCCCCAGCATTTT.

The J gene is TRBJ1-2, the V gene TRBV5-5; 12 bases align to TRBD1. The CDR3 is 14 residues long. The germline CDR1 and CDR2 sequences are SGHKS and YYEKEE (reference sequence). V lost 2 bases, J lost 6 bases, and 2 bases stayed unmatched. The CDR3 here is CASSFGTGGDGYTF. The CDR3 region has the DNA TGTGCCAGCAGCTTCGGGACAGGGGGCGATGGCTACACCTTC.

The rearrangement links TRBV12-3 or TRBV12-4 to TRBJ2-7; weak D call: TRBD1 (6 bases). Trimming took 5 bases from V and 2 from J, leaving 10 bases between them. The CDR3 covers 13 residues. In DNA form, the CDR3 reads TGTGCCAGCAGTCTACAGGGTACCTACGAGCAGTACTTC. It yields the protein CASSLQGTYEQYF.